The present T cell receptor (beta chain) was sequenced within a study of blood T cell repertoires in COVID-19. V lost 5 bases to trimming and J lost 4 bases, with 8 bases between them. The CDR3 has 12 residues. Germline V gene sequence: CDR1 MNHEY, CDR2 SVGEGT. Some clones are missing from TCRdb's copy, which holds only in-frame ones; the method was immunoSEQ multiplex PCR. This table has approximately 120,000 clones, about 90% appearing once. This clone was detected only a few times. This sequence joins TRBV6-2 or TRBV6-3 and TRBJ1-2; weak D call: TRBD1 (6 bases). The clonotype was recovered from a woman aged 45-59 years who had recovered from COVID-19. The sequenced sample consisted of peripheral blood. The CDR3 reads CASSTTGYGYTF. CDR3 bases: TGTGCCAGCAGTACGACAGGCTATGGCTACACCTTC.